This T cell receptor (beta chain) was captured by sequencing in a study of graft-versus-host responses after intestinal transplantation. Study as a whole: Uniformly, recipients were administered anti-thymocyte globulin induction with subsequent tacrolimus and steroids for 2 to 3 years. Broader study findings: With peak circulating GvH clone levels came an association with early post-transplant HvG declines. Analysis identified GvH clones in recipient marrow, with some appearing first in ileum or blood.

V gave up 5 bases and J gave up 4 bases, with 10 bases separating them. CDR1 and CDR2 (germline): SGHRS, YFSETQ. The CDR3 consists of 14 residues. Assay: immunoSEQ multiplex PCR; the TCRdb copy retains only in-frame clones and omits some. The sample lists some 45,000 clones, 90% to 95% seen once, with approximately 4.4% in the top ten. As to this clone: Its target is unknown.

The specimen was PBMCs, collected 524 days after transplant. This chain links TRBV5-1 with TRBJ1-6; D unclear. The clonotype was recovered from a human patient who received an intestinal transplant, so some T cells may come from the graft donor. The CDR3 sequence is CASSSDGYNSPLHF. The CDR3 DNA reads TGCGCCAGCAGTTCCGACGGATATAATTCACCCCTCCACTTT.